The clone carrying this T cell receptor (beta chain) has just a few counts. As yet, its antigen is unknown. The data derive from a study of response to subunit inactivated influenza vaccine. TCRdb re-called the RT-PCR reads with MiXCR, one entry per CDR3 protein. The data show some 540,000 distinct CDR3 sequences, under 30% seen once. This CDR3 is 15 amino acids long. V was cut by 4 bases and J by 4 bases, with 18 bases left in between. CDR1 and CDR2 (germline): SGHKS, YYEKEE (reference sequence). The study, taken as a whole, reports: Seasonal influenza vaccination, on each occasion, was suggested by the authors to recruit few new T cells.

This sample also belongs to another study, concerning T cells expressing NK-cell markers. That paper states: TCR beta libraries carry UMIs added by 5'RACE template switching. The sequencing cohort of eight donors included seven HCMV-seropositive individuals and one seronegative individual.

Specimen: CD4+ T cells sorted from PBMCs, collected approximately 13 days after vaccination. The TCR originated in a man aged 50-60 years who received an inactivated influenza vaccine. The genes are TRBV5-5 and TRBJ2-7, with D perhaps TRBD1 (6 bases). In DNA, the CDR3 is TGTGCCAGCAGCCCAATAATTGGACAGTCATACGAGCAGTACTTC. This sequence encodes CASSPIIGQSYEQYF.